The clone carrying this TCR beta chain was counted once. This entry comes from a study of shared clonotypes between healthy human individuals. Clones were sequenced by immunoSEQ multiplex PCR, and TCRdb holds only the in-frame ones, with some missing. The sample has around 2.1 million clones, 85% to 95% seen once. Naive CD8 cells, CD45RO-negative and positively selected for CCR7, excluded terminally differentiated effector memory CD45RA+ cells. Material for sequencing was naive CD8+ T cells from PBMCs. The sequence derives from a man between 18 and 29 years old in good health. Some clones in this sample may be carry-over from other donors' samples.

The CDR3 region has the DNA TGTGCCTGGAGTGACCCGACAGGGAAAGGCCCCCTTAATTCACCCCTCCACTTT. It codes for CAWSDPTGKGPLNSPLHF. The rearrangement uses TRBV30 and TRBJ1-6; TRBD1 matches 7 bases. V shed 1 base and J 6 bases; nucleotides not matched to a gene: 15. The CDR3 has 18 residues. Germline V gene sequence: CDR1 GTSNPN, CDR2 SVGIG (reference sequence).